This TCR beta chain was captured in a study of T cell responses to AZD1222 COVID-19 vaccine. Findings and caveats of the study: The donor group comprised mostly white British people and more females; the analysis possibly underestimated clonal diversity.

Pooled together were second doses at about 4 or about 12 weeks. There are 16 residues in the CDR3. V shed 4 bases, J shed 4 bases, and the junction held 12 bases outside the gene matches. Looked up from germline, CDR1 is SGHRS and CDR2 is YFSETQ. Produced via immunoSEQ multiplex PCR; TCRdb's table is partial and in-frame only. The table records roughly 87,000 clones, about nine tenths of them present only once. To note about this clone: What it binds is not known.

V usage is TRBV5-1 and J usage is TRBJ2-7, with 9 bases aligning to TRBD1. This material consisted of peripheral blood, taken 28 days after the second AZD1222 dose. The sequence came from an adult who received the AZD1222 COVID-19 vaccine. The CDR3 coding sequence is TGCGCCAGCAGCCCGCCGGGACAGGGAGATTGGTACGAGCAGTACTTC. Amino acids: CASSPPGQGDWYEQYF.